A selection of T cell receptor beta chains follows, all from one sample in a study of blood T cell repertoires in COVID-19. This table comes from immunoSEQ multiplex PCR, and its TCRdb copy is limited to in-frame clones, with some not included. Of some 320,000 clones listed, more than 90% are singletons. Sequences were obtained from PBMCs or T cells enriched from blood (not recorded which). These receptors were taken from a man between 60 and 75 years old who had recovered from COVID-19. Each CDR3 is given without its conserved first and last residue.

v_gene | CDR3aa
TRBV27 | ASSTIRQAYGYT
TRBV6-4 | ASSEVRTISNYGYT
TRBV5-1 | ASSQQEFGASGNTIY
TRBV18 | ASSPPMGADTEAF
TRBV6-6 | ASSRAYPGRGPYRNTGELF
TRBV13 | ASSLVRDSSTDTQY
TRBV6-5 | ASRLTDNSGNTIY
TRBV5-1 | ASRQGHSTLDGAF
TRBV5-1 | ASSQDRVNEKLF
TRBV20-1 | SASPTGEDEQF
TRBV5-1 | ASSWTGSTNEKLF
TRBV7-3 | ASSLNRGYGYT
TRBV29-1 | SAGLDDTGELF
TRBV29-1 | SVEQGSYGYT
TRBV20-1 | DRGNYGYT
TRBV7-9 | ASSLAGAYNEQF
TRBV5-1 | ASSLVMRAGDTDTQY
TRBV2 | ASTPISSYEQY
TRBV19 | ASSNHRGGNYGYT
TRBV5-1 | ASSLVGGKDWEKLF
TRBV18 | ASSLVTDTQY
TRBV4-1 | ASSRSITGAYNEQF
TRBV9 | ASSETSLGWLTFTQY
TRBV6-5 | ASSYPTGGGFEQY
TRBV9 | ASSVAPEVLYGYT
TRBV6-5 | ASSAQGMGETQY
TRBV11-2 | ASSSYRGRGTDTQY
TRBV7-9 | ASSRLHGGGGKNTGELF
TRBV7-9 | ASSLSTLQYTEAF
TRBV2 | ASSVVSNTEAF
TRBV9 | ASSVVPGNTIY
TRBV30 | AWSREYTEAF
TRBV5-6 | ASSTYKLAGVFNGELF
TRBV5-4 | ASSLYASGYNEQF
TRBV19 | ASSLRGYEQF
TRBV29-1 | TRQDRAYSPLH
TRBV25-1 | ASSGHHEQY
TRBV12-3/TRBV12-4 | ASRRGGEEKLF
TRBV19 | ASNPSTQTGNTIY
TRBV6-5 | ASSYSKHSNQPQH
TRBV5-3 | ARSPGQEKNIQY
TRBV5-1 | ASSLGGSTYNEQF
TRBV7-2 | ASSPRTGNTEAF
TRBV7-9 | ASSLNGGATDTQY
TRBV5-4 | ASSQGTGDYNEQF
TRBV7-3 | ASSLIGGEGEAF
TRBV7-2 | ASSLAGTSIETQY
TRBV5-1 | ASRLVVNTEAF
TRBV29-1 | SVRTGLNYEQY
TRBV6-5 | ASRRDSNQETQY
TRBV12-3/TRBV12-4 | ASRTAGEEQF
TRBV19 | ASSMASYNSPLH
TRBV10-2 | ASNSGQGAVRNTEAF
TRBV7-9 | ASSLDSSGNTIY
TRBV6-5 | ASSSDFGSRMF